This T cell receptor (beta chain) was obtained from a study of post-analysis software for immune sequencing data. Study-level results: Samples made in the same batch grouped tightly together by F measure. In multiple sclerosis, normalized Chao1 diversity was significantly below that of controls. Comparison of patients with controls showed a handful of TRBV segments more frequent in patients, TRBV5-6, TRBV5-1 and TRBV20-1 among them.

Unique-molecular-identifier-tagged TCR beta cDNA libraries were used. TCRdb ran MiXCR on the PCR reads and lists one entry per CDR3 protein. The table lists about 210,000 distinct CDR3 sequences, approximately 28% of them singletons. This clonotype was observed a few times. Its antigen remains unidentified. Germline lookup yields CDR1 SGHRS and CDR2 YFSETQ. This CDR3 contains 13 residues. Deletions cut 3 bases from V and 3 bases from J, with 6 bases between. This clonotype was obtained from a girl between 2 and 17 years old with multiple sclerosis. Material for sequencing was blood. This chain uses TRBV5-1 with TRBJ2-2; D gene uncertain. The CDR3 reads CASSSLDTGELFF. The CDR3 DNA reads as TGCGCCAGCAGCTCGTTAGACACCGGGGAGCTGTTTTTT. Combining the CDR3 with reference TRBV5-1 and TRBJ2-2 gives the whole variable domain KAGVTQTPRYLIKTRGQQVTLSCSPISGHRSVSWYQQTPGQGLQFLFEYFSETQRNKGNFPGRFSGRQFSNSRSEMNVSTLELGDSALYLCASSSLDTGELFFGEGSRLTVL.